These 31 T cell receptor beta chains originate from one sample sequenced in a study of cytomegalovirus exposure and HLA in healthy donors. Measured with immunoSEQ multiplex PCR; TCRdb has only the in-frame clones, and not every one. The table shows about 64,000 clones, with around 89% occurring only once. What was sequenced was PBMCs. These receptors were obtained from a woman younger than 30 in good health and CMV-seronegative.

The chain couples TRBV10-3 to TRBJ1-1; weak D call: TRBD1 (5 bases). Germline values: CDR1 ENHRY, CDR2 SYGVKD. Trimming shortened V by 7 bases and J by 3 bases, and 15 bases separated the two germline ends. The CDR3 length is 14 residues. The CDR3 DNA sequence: TGTGCCATCAAGGGGTCTTCTAGGGACACTGAAGCTTTCTTT. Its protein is CAIKGSSRDTEAFF.

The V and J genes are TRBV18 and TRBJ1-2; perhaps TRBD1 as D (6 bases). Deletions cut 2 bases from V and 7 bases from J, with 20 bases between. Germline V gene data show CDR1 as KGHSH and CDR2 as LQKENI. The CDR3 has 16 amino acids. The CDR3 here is CASSPSGTSEGGGYTF. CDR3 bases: TGTGCCAGCTCACCAAGCGGGACGTCGGAGGGGGGTGGCTACACCTTC.

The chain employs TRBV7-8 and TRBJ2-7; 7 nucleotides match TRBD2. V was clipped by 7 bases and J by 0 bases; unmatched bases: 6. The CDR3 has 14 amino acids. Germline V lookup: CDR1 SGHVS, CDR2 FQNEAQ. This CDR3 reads CASTKAGSSYEQYF. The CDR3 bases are TGTGCCAGCACCAAAGCGGGGTCCTCCTACGAGCAGTACTTC.

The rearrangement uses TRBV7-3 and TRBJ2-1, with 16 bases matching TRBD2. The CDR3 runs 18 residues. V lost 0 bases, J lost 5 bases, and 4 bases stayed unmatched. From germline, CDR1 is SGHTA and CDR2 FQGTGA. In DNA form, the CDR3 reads TGTGCCAGCAGCTTAACTCCGGGACTAGCGGGAGGGGACAATGAGCAGTTCTTC. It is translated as CASSLTPGLAGGDNEQFF.

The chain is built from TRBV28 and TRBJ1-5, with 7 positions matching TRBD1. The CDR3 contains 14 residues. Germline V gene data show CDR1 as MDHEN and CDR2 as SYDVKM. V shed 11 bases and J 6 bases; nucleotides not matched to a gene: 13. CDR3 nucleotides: TGTGCCGCCAGGACAGGAGGAACTGGTCAGCCCCAGCATTTT. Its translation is CAARTGGTGQPQHF.

CDR3 protein: CASSQEFGRISYNEQFF. In DNA form, the CDR3 reads TGCGCCAGCAGCCAAGAGTTTGGCAGGATCTCCTACAATGAGCAGTTCTTC. This chain links TRBV4-3 with TRBJ2-1, with D uncertain. V shed 0 bases and J shed 0 bases, with 12 bases lying between them. Per the germline V gene, CDR1 is LGHNA and CDR2 is YSLEER. The CDR3 consists of 17 residues.

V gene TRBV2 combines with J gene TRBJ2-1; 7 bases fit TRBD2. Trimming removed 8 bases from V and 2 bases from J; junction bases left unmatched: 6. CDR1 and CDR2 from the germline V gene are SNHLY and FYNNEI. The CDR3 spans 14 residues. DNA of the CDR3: TGTGCCAGCGGAAGCAGCGGGGCCTACAATGAGCAGTTCTTC. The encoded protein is CASGSSGAYNEQFF.

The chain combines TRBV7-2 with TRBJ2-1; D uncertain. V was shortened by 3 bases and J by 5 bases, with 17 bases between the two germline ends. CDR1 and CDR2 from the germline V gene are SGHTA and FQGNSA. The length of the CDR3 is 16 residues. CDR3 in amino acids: CASSFPPWQANNEQFF. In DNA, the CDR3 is TGTGCCAGCAGCTTTCCCCCTTGGCAGGCGAACAATGAGCAGTTCTTC. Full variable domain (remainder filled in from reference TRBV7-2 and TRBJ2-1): GAGVSQSPSNKVTEKGKDVELRCDPISGHTALYWYRQSLGQGLEFLIYFQGNSAPDKSGLPSDRFSAERTGGSVSTLTIQRTQQEDSAVYLCASSFPPWQANNEQFFGPGTRLTVL.

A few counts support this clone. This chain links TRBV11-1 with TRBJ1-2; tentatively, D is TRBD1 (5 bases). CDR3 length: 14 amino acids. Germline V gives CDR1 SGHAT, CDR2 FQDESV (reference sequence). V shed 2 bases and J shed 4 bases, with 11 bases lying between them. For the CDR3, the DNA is TGTGCCAGCAGCTTAAGGGCAGGGCGCTATGGCTACACCTTC. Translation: CASSLRAGRYGYTF.

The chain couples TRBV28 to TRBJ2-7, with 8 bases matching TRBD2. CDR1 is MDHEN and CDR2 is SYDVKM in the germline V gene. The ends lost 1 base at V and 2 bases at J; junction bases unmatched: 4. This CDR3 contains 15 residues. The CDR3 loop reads CASSLFSGGTYEQYF. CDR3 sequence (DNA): TGTGCCAGCAGTTTATTTTCGGGAGGGACCTACGAGCAGTACTTC.

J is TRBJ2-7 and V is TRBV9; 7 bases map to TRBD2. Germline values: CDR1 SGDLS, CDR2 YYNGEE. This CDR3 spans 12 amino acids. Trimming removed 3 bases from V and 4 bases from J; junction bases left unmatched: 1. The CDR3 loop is CASSAGGYEQYF. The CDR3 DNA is TGTGCCAGCAGCGCCGGGGGGTACGAGCAGTACTTC.

DNA of the CDR3: TGTGCCAGCAGGCCCGGGACAGGGGCCGAAATTAACTATGGCTACACCTTC. This codes for CASRPGTGAEINYGYTF. The J gene is TRBJ1-2, the V gene TRBV13, with 10 bases lining up with TRBD1. V was pared by 6 bases and J by 1 base, with 11 bases of the junction left unmatched. The CDR3 consists of 17 residues. Per the germline V gene, CDR1 is PRHDT and CDR2 is FYEKMQ (reference sequence).

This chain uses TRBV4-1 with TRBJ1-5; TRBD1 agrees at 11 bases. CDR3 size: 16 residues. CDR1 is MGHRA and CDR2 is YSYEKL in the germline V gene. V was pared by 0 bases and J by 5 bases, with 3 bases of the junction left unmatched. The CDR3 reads CASSQDGTGGYQPQHF. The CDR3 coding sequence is TGCGCCAGCAGCCAAGATGGGACAGGGGGTTATCAGCCCCAGCATTTT.

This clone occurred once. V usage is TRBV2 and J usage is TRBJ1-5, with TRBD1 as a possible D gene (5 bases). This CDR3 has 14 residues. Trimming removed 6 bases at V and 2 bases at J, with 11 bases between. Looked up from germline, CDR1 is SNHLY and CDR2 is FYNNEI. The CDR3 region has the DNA TGTGCCAGCAGGGACAACGCCCGCAATCAGCCCCAGCATTTT. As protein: CASRDNARNQPQHF.

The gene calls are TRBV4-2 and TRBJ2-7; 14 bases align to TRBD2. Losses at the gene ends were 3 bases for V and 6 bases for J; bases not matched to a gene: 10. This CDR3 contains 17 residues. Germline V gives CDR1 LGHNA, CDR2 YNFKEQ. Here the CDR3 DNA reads TGTGCCAGCAGCCAGGCCGGGACTAGCGGGAGCAGTGGCGAGCAGTACTTC. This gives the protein CASSQAGTSGSSGEQYF.

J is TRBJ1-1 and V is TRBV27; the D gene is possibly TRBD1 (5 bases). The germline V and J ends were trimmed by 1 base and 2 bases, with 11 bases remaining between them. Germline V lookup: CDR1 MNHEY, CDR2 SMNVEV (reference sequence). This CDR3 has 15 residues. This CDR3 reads CASSLYDRPNTEAFF. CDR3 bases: TGTGCCAGCAGTTTATACGACAGACCAAACACTGAAGCTTTCTTT.

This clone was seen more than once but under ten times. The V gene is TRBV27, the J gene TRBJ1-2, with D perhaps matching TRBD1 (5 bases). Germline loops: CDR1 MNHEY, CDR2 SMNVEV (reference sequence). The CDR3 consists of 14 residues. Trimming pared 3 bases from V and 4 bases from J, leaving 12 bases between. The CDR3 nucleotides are TGTGCCAGCAGTTTTGGGGCCGGAACCTATGGCTACACCTTC. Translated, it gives CASSFGAGTYGYTF.

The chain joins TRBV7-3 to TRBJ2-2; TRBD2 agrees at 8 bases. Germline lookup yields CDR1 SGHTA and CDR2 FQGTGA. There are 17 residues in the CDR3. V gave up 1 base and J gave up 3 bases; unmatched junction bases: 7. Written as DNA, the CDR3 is TGTGCCAGCAGCTTAATGGCCGGGAGGGGAGACACCGGGGAGCTGTTTTTT. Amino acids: CASSLMAGRGDTGELFF.

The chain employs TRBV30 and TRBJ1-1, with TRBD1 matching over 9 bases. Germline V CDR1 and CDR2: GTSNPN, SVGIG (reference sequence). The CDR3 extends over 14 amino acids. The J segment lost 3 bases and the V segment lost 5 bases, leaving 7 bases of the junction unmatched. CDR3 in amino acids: CAWGTGYGDTEAFF. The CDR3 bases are TGTGCCTGGGGGACAGGGTACGGGGACACTGAAGCTTTCTTT.

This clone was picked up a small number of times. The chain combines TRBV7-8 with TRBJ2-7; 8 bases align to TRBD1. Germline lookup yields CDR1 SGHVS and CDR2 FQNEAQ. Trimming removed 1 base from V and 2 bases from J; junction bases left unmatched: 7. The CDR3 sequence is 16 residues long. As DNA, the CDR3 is TGTGCCAGCAGCTTAGGGGCTGGGGACAGGCCCTACGAGCAGTACTTC. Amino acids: CASSLGAGDRPYEQYF.

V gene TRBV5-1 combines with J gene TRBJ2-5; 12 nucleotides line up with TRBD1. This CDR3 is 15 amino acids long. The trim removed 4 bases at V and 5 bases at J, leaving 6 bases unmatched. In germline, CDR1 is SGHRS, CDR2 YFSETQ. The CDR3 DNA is TGCGCCAGCAGCCGGGACAGGGGGCTTGCGGAGACCCAGTACTTC. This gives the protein CASSRDRGLAETQYF.

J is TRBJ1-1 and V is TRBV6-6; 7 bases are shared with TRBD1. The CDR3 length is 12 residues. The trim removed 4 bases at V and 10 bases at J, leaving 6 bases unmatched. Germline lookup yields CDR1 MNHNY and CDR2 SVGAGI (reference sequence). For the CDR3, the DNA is TGTGCCAGCAGTTCCACAGGGGCAGGAGCTTTCTTT. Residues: CASSSTGAGAFF.

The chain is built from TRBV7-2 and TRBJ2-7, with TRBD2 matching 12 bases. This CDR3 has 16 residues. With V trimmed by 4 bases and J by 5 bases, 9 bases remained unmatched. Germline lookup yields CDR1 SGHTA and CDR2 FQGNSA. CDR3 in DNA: TGTGCCAGCAGCTCCCCGACTAGCGGGAGTACCCACGAGCAGTACTTC. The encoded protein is CASSSPTSGSTHEQYF.

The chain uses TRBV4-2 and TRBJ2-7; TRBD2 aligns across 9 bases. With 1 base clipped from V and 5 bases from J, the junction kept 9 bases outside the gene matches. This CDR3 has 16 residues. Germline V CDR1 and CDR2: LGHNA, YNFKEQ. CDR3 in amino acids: CASSQGDLAGAHEQYF. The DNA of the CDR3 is TGTGCCAGCAGCCAAGGGGATTTAGCGGGAGCCCACGAGCAGTACTTC.

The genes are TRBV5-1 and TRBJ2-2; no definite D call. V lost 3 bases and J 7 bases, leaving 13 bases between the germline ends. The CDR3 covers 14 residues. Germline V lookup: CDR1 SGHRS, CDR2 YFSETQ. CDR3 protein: CASSSLNRGGELFF. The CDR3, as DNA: TGCGCCAGCAGCTCCCTCAACCGAGGCGGGGAGCTGTTTTTT.

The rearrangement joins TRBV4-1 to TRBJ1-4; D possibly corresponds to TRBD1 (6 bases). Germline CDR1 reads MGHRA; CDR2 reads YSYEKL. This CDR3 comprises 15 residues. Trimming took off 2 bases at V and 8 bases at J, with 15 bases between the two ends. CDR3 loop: CASSQLDSRREKLFF. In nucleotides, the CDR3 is TGCGCCAGCAGCCAACTGGACAGTAGAAGAGAAAAACTGTTTTTT.

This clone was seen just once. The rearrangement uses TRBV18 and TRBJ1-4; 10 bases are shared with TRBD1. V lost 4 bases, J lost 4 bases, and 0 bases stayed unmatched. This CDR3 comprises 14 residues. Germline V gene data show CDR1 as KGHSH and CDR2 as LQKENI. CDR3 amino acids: CASSRDRGNEKLFF. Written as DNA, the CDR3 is TGTGCCAGCTCACGGGACAGGGGTAATGAAAAACTGTTTTTT.

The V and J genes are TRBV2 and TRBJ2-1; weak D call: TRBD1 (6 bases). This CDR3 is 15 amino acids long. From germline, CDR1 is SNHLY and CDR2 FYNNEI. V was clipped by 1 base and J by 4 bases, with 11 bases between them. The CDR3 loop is CASSEGQGGYNEQFF. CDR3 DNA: TGTGCCAGCAGTGAAGGGCAAGGGGGATACAATGAGCAGTTCTTC.

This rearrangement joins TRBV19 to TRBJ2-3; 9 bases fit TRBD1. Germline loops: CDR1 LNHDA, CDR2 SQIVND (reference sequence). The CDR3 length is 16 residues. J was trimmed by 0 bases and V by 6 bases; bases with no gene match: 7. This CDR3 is CASRPGQGFSTDTQYF. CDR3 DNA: TGTGCCAGTAGGCCTGGACAGGGGTTTAGCACAGATACGCAGTATTTT.

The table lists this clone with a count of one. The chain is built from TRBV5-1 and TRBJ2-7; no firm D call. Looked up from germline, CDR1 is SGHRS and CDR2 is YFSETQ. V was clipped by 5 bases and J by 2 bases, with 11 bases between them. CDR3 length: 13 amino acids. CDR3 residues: CASRSNIAYEQYF. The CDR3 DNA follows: TGCGCCAGCAGGTCCAACATTGCCTACGAGCAGTACTTC.

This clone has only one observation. The CDR3 coding sequence is TGTGCCAGCAGCTTAAGGACAGGGAATGAAAAACTGTTTTTT. As protein: CASSLRTGNEKLFF. V gene TRBV7-6 combines with J gene TRBJ1-4; 8 nucleotides match TRBD1. With 2 bases clipped from V and 5 bases from J, the junction kept 1 base outside the gene matches. There are 14 residues in the CDR3. The germline V gene has CDR1 SGHVS and CDR2 FNYEAQ.